This T cell receptor (beta chain) was sequenced in a study of OX40 agonist ivuxolimab in advanced cancers. Using immunoSEQ multiplex PCR, the repertoire was profiled, and TCRdb retains in-frame clones only, with some absent. The repertoire holds about 77,000 clones, with roughly 80% as singletons. The clonotype comes from an adult with an advanced solid tumor such as melanoma, head and neck, liver or kidney cancer. The sequencing used CD4+ or CD8+ T cells sorted from blood, collected in a trial of the OX40 agonist ivuxolimab.

The CDR3 region is CATAETGNSNQPQHF. The CDR3 DNA sequence: TGTGCCACAGCGGAGACAGGAAATAGCAATCAGCCCCAGCATTTT. This chain joins TRBV10-3 and TRBJ1-5; possible D gene TRBD1, 6 bases. Looked up from germline, CDR1 is ENHRY and CDR2 is SYGVKD. The CDR3 covers 15 residues. V was clipped by 10 bases and J by 0 bases, with 16 bases between them.